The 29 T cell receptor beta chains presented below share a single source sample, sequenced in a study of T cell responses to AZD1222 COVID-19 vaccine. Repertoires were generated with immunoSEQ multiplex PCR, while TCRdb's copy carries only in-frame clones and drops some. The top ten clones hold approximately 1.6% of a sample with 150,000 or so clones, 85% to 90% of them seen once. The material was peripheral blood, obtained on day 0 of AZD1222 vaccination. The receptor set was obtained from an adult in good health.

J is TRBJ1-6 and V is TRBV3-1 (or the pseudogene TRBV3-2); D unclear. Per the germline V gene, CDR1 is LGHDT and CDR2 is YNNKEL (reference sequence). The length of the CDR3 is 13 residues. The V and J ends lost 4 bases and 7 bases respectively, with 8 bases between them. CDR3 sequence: CASSRTGNSPLHF. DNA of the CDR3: TGTGCCAGCAGCCGCACGGGGAATTCACCCCTCCACTTT.

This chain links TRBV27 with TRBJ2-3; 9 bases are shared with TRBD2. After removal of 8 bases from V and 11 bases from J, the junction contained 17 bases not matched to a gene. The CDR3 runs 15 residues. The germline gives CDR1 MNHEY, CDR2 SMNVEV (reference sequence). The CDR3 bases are TGTGCCAGCGGAATGGGTAGCGGGAGCCTCGGGCAGCAGTATTTT. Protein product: CASGMGSGSLGQQYF.

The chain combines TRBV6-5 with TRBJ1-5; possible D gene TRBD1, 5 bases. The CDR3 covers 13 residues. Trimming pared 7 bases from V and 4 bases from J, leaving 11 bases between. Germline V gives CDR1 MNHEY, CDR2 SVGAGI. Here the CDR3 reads CASMPTVNQPQHF. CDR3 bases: TGTGCCAGCATGCCGACAGTAAATCAGCCCCAGCATTTT.

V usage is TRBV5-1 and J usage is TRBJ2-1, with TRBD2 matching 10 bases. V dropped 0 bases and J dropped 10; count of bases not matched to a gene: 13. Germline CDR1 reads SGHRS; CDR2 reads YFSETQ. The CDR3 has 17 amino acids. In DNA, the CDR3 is TGCGCCAGCAGCTTGGGTAGCGGGGGGACTCTAATGACGGAGCAGTTCTTC. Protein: CASSLGSGGTLMTEQFF.

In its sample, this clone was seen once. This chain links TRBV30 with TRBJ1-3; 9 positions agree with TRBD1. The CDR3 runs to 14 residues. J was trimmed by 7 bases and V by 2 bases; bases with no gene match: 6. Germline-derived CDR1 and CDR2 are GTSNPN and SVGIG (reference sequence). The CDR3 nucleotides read TGTGCCTGGAGTCGGACAGGACAGGGGAACACCATATATTTT. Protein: CAWSRTGQGNTIYF.

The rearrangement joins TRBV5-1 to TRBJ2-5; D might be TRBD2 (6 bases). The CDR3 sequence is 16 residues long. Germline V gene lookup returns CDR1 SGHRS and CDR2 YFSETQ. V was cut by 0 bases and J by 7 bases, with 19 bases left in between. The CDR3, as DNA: TGCGCCAGCAGCTTGGGGGGAACCGGGACTCCGCGGACCCAGTACTTC. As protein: CASSLGGTGTPRTQYF. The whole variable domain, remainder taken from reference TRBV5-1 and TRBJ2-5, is KAGVTQTPRYLIKTRGQQVTLSCSPISGHRSVSWYQQTPGQGLQFLFEYFSETQRNKGNFPGRFSGRQFSNSRSEMNVSTLELGDSALYLCASSLGGTGTPRTQYFGPGTRLLVL.

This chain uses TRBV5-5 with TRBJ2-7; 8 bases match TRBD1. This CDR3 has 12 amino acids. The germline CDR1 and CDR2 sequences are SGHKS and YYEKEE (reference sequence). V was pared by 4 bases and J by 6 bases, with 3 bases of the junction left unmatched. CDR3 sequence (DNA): TGTGCCAGCAGCCAACAGGGGGGCGAGCAGTACGTC. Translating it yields CASSQQGGEQYV.

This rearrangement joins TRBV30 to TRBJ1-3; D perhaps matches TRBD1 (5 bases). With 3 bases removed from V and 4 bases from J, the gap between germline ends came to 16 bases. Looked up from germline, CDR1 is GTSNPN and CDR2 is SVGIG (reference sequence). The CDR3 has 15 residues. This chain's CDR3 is CAWRFREARGNTIYF. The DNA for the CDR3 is TGTGCCTGGAGGTTCAGGGAGGCGCGGGGAAACACCATATATTTT.

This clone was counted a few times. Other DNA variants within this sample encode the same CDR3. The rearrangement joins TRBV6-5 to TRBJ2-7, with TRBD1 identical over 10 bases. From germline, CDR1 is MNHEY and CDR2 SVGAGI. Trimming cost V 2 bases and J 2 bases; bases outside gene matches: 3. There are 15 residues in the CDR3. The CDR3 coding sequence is TGTGCCAGCAGTTACCGGGACAGGGGAACCTACGAGCAGTACTTC. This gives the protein CASSYRDRGTYEQYF.

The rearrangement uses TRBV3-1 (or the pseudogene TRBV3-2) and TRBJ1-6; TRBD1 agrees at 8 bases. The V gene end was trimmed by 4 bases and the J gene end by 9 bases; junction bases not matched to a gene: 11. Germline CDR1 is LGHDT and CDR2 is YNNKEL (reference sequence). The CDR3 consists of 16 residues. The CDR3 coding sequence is TGTGCCAGCAGCCCCTTATTAATGGACAGGGCTTCACCCCTCCACTTT. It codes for CASSPLLMDRASPLHF.

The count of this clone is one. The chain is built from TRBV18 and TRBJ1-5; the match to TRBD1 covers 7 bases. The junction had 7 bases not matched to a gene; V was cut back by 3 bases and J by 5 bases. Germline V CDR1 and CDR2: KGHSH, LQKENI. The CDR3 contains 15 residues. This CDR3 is CASSPKTGSDQPQHF. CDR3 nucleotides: TGTGCCAGCTCACCTAAGACAGGGTCAGATCAGCCCCAGCATTTT. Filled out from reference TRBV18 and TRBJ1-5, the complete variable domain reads NAGVMQNPRHLVRRRGQEARLRCSPMKGHSHVYWYRQLPEEGLKFMVYLQKENIIDESGMPKERFSAEFPKEGPSILRIQQVVRGDSAAYFCASSPKTGSDQPQHFGDGTRLSIL.

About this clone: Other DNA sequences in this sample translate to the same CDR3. CDR3 sequence (DNA): TGTGCCAGCAGTTTGGGGAACACCATATATTTT. Protein sequence: CASSLGNTIYF. The V gene is TRBV28, the J gene TRBJ1-3; no definite D call. Germline CDR1 MDHEN, CDR2 SYDVKM. The CDR3 is 11 amino acids. Deletions cut 3 bases from V and 7 bases from J, with 4 bases between.

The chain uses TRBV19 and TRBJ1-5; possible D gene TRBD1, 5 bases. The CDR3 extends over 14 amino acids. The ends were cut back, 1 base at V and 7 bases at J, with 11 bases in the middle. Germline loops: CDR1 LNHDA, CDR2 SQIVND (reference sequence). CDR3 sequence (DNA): TGTGCCAGTAGTATAGGAGGGGAATGGCAGCCCCAGCATTTT. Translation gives CASSIGGEWQPQHF. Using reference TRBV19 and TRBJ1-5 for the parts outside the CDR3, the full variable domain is DGGITQSPKYLFRKEGQNVTLSCEQNLNHDAMYWYRQDPGQGLRLIYYSQIVNDFQKGDIAEGYSVSREKKESFPLTVTSAQKNPTAFYLCASSIGGEWQPQHFGDGTRLSIL.

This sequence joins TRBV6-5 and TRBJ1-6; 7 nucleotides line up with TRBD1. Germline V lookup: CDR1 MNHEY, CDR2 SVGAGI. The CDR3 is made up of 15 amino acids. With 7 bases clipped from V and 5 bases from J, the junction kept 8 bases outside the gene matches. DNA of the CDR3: TGTGCCAGCATCCTAGGACAGGTGGATAATTCACCCCTCCACTTT. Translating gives CASILGQVDNSPLHF.

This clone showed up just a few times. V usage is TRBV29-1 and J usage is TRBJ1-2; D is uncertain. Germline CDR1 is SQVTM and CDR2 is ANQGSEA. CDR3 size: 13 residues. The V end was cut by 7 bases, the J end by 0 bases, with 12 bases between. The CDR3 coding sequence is TGCAGCGCGGATTCGTCCGCTAACTATGGCTACACCTTC. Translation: CSADSSANYGYTF.

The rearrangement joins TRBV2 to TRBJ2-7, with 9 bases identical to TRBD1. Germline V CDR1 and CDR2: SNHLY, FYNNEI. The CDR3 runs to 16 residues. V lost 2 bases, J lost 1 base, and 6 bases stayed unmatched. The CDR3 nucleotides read TGTGCCAGCAGTGAATCGGGACAGGGAGGGTCCTACGAGCAGTACTTC. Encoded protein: CASSESGQGGSYEQYF.

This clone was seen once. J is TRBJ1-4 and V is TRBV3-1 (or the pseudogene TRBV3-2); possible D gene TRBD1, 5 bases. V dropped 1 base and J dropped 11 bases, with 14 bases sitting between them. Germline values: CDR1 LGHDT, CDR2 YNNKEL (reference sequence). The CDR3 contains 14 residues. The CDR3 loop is CASSQGEGLGKLFF. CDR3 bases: TGTGCCAGCAGCCAAGGCGAGGGGCTCGGGAAACTGTTTTTT.

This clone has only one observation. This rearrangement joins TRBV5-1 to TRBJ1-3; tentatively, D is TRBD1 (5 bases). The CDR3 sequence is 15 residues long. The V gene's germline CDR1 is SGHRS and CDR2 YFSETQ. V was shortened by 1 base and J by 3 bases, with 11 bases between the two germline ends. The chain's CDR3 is CASSLSGQRGNTIYF. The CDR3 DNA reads TGCGCCAGCAGCTTGTCGGGGCAACGTGGAAACACCATATATTTT. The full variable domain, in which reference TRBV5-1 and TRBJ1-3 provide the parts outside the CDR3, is KAGVTQTPRYLIKTRGQQVTLSCSPISGHRSVSWYQQTPGQGLQFLFEYFSETQRNKGNFPGRFSGRQFSNSRSEMNVSTLELGDSALYLCASSLSGQRGNTIYFGEGSWLTVV.

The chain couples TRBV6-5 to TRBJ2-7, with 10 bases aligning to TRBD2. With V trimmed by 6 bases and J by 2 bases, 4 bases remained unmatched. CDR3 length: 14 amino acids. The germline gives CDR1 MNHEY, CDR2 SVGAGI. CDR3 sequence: CASSRLAGPYEQYF. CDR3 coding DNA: TGTGCCAGCAGCAGACTAGCGGGTCCCTACGAGCAGTACTTC.

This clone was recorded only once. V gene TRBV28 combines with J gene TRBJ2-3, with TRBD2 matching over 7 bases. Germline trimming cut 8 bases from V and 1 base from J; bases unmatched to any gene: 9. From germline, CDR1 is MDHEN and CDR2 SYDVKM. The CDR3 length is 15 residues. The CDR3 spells CASFEGGPGTDTQYF. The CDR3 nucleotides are TGTGCCAGCTTCGAGGGAGGGCCAGGCACAGATACGCAGTATTTT.

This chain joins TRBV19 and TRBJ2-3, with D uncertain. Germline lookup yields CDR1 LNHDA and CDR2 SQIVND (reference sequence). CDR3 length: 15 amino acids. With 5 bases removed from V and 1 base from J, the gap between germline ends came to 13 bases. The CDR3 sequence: CASSLLGGRTDTQYF. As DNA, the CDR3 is TGTGCCAGTAGTCTCCTTGGCGGCCGCACAGATACGCAGTATTTT.

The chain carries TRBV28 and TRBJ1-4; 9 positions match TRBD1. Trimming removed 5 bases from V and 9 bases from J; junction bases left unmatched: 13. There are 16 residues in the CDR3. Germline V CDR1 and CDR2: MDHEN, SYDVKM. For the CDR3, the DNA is TGTGCCAGCAGTACCGGGACAGGGAATCGATTGAAAAAACTGTTTTTT. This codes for CASSTGTGNRLKKLFF.

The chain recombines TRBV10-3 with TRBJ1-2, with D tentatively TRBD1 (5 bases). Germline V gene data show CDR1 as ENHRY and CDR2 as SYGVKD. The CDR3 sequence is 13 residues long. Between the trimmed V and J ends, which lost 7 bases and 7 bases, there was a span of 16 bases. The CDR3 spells CAITGTPRGGYTF. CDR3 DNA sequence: TGTGCCATCACGGGGACGCCGCGGGGTGGCTACACCTTC.

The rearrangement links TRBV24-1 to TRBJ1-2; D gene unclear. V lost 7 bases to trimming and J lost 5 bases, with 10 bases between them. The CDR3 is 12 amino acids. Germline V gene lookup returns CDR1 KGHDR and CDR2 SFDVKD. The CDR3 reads CATSDPWYGYTF. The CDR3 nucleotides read TGTGCCACCAGCGATCCCTGGTATGGCTACACCTTC.

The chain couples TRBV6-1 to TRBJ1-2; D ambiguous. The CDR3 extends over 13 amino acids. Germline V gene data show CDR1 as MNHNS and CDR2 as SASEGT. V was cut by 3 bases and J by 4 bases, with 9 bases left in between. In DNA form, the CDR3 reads TGTGCCAGCAGTGATAGAGGCTCCTATGGCTACACCTTC. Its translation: CASSDRGSYGYTF.

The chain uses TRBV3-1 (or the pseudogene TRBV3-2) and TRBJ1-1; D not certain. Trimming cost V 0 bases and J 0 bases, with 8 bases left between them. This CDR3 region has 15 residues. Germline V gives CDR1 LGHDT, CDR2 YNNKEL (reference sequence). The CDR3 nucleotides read TGTGCCAGCAGCCAAGATAGGGCGATGAACACTGAAGCTTTCTTT. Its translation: CASSQDRAMNTEAFF.

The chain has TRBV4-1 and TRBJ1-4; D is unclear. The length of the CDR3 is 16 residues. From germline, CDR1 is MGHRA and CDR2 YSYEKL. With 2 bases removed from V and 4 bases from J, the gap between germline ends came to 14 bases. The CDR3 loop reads CASSQFWPGNNEKLFF. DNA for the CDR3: TGCGCCAGCAGCCAATTCTGGCCGGGAAATAATGAAAAACTGTTTTTT.

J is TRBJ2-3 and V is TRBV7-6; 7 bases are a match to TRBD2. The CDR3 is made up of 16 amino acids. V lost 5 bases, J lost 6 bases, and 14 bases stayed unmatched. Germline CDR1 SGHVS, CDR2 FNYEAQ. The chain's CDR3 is CASSLIGSSGMDTQYF. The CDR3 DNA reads TGTGCCAGCAGCCTAATAGGGTCTAGCGGAATGGATACGCAGTATTTT. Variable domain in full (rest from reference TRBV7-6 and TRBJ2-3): GAGVSQSPRYKVTKRGQDVALRCDPISGHVSLYWYRQALGQGPEFLTYFNYEAQQDKSGLPNDRFSAERPEGSISTLTIQRTEQRDSAMYRCASSLIGSSGMDTQYFGPGTRLTVL.

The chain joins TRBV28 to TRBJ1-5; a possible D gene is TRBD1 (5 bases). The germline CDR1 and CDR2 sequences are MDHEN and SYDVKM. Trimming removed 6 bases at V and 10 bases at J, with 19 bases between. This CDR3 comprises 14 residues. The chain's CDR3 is CASRGPGLLGPQHF. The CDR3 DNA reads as TGTGCCAGCAGGGGCCCGGGACTCCTTGGCCCCCAGCATTTT.